This TCR beta chain was sequenced for a study of T cells after yellow fever vaccination. MiXCR, run by TCRdb on the 5' RACE reads, gives a single entry per CDR3 protein. The sample holds a few hundred thousand distinct CDR3 sequences, about 6.6% seen once. This CDR3 contains 15 residues. The V gene end was trimmed by 4 bases and the J gene end by 2 bases; junction bases not matched to a gene: 6. Germline CDR1 reads SGHDT; CDR2 reads YYEEEE. The specimen comprised PBMCs, sampled around 45 days after the first yellow fever vaccination. The chain carries TRBV5-6 and TRBJ2-1; TRBD1 aligns across 7 bases. The origin of this receptor is a young man who received the YFV17D yellow fever vaccine. CDR3 bases: TGTGCCAGCAGCAAGACAGGGACCGCCTACAATGAGCAGTTCTTC. Translation gives CASSKTGTAYNEQFF.